A single TCR beta chain is shown here with its context. This specimen belongs to a study of CD8+ T cells in alopecia areata. Treatment meaning: oral pan-JAK inhibitor, 5-10 mg twice daily. CDR3 length: 11 amino acids. V shed 4 bases and J shed 12 bases, with 9 bases lying between them. Germline V gene lookup returns CDR1 LNHDA and CDR2 SQIVND (reference sequence). Extracted RNA was reverse transcribed, and the resulting cDNA served as sequencing template. The table came from immunoSEQ multiplex PCR; TCRdb's copy has only in-frame clones and leaves some out. The profile shows 160,000 or so clones, about three fifths of them singletons.

The gene calls are TRBV19 and TRBJ1-4; D unclear. The sample consisted of CD4+ T cells sorted from blood, taken at week 4, from a patient treated with tofacitinib. The source of this sequence is a human donor with alopecia areata. The CDR3 DNA is TGTGCCAGTAGTACGATCGGGGAACTGTTTTTT. Translating gives CASSTIGELFF. The full variable domain, with the rest looked up from reference TRBV19 and TRBJ1-4, is DGGITQSPKYLFRKEGQNVTLSCEQNLNHDAMYWYRQDPGQGLRLIYYSQIVNDFQKGDIAEGYSVSREKKESFPLTVTSAQKNPTAFYLCASSTIGELFFGSGTQLSVL.